This TCR beta chain came from a study of identical twins. Only a few counts were recorded for this clonotype. A universal primer site was added by template switching, and unique molecular identifiers were carried by the cDNA. One entry per CDR3 protein results from TCRdb running MiXCR on the 5' RACE reads. Of under 1 million distinct CDR3 sequences listed, around an eighth were seen once; the top ten hold around 1.5%. These sequences were also reported in another study, on yellow fever vaccine responses in identical twins.

Sample: PBMCs. This TCR was sampled from a woman between 18 and 29 years old in good health.

The CDR3 nucleotides read TGCGCCAGCAGCCTGGGCGGTTCGAGCACCGGGGAGCTGTTTTTT. Protein sequence: CASSLGGSSTGELFF. The V gene is TRBV4-1, the J gene TRBJ2-2; D gene uncertain. The CDR3 loop spans 15 amino acids. Trimming stripped 4 bases from V and 4 bases from J, with 13 bases between. CDR1 MGHRA and CDR2 YSYEKL come from the germline V gene.